The TCR beta chain under discussion was sequenced for a study of vaccination and CD4 T cells after COVID-19. Study-wide background: Convalescent individuals numbered four females and six males, two being Hispanic. Participants were given two doses of BNT162b2 or mRNA-1273 vaccine. The authors gave control cultures a CEFX pool, an HIV-1 Nef pool, or no peptide.

To note about this clonotype: As yet, its antigen is unknown.

The Oncomine TCR Beta short-read assay was what sequenced the DNA obtained from cultured CD4+ T cells. Cultures of CD4+ T cells served as the source for extracting genomic DNA. From the PCR reads, TCRdb called clonotypes with MiXCR, one entry per CDR3 protein. The top ten clones hold about 17% of a sample with over 25,000 distinct CDR3 sequences, approximately 62% of them seen once. Noted treatment: roughly 10-day PBMC culture with coronavirus spike peptide pools or control peptides (ViraFEST assay). Sequenced material: CD4+ T cells from blood, cultured in vitro, taken after SARS-CoV-2 vaccination. The clonotype comes from a human donor who received a COVID-19 vaccine.

CDR3 sequence reads: CAISEGQEGYGYTF. The DNA of the CDR3 is TGTGCCATCAGTGAGGGACAGGAAGGCTATGGCTACACCTTC. The V call is TRBV10-3, the J call TRBJ1-2, with 7 nucleotides matching TRBD1. The CDR3 has 14 amino acids. Germline CDR1 and CDR2: ENHRY and SYGVKD. V lost 2 bases and J lost 4; bases outside the gene matches: 4.